This T cell receptor (beta chain) was observed in a study of blood T cell repertoires in COVID-19. Study in general: PBMCs, B-cell-depleted T cells, or T cells provided the cDNA or gDNA that made up the material.

The assay was immunoSEQ multiplex PCR, and TCRdb's table has in-frame clones only and misses some. The sample has some 90,000 clones; roughly 89% are singletons. Germline values: CDR1 SGDLS, CDR2 YYNGEE. V shed 4 bases and J 2 bases; nucleotides not matched to a gene: 8. This CDR3 has 16 residues. This receptor was taken from a woman aged 80 or over with active COVID-19. J is TRBJ2-3 and V is TRBV9; 9 positions match TRBD2. Input material: peripheral blood. CDR3 loop: CASSPFSGSPTDTQYF. CDR3 sequence (DNA): TGTGCCAGCAGCCCTTTTAGCGGGAGTCCCACAGATACGCAGTATTTT. The variable domain in full, completed from reference TRBV9 and TRBJ2-3, reads DSGVTQTPKHLITATGQRVTLRCSPRSGDLSVYWYQQSLDQGLQFLIQYYNGEERAKGNILERFSAQQFPDLHSELNLSSLELGDSALYFCASSPFSGSPTDTQYFGPGTRLTVL.